The clone carrying this T cell receptor beta chain was found once. Its antigen is undetermined. These data originate in a study of shared clonotypes between healthy human individuals. Study results and limitations: Since donors were few, the genetic and exposure-history diversity represented was limited. Sharing across four donors was highest in naive CD4 (around 5%) and lowest in memory CD8 (around 0.4%).

There are 17 residues in the CDR3. With V trimmed by 4 bases and J by 4 bases, 14 bases remained unmatched. The V gene's germline CDR1 is MNHEY and CDR2 SMNVEV (reference sequence). Several immunoSEQ plates held equal portions of the genomic DNA taken from each subset. Clones were sequenced by immunoSEQ multiplex PCR, and TCRdb holds only the in-frame ones, with some missing. The table has 2 million to 2.5 million clones, approximately 94% seen once. Participating donors were healthy, HIV-negative adults free of recent acute infections or vaccinations. The receptor was derived from a man in his late teens or twenties in good health. The J gene is TRBJ2-3, the V gene TRBV27, with 7 nucleotides matching TRBD2. The sequencing input was naive CD4+ T cells sorted from blood. As to subset: CD45RA+ positively selected. CDR3 residues: CASSSSYLGGTADTQYF. The CDR3 DNA follows: TGTGCCAGCAGTTCCTCCTACCTGGGGGGGACCGCAGATACGCAGTATTTT.